This T cell receptor (beta chain) was obtained from a study of vaccination effects on CD4 cells after COVID-19. About this clone: No antigen is known for it.

CDR1 is LNHDA, CDR2 SQIVND, per germline (reference sequence). The ends lost 5 bases at V and 3 bases at J; junction bases unmatched: 7. The CDR3 consists of 15 residues. Clones were sequenced by immunoSEQ multiplex PCR, and TCRdb holds only the in-frame ones, with some missing. The sample lists about 79,000 clones, around four fifths occurring once. Points from the study as a whole: Only a few convalescent patients and no early post-infection timepoints featured in the study. Vaccine-induced clones in healthy vaccinees cross-reacted with common cold coronaviruses in only 1 of 255 cases.

Prior to sequencing, the ViraFEST assay stimulated PBMC with viral peptide pools, which expanded the antigen-specific CD4+ T cells. CD4+ T cells were isolated after nine to ten days of culture. Prior SARS-CoV-2 infection was absent in the vaccine recipients, as shown by negative nucleocapsid antibodies. Supplemented with approximately 10 IU/ml IL-2 and about 10 ug/ml peptides, approximately 2 million PBMC per well were kept in culture. This rearrangement joins TRBV19 to TRBJ2-1; TRBD1 matches at 7 bases. Here the sequenced sample was CD4+ T cells from PBMCs cultured with HCoV-229E spike peptides, taken before COVID-19 vaccination. This TCR derives from a human donor who received a COVID-19 vaccine. The CDR3 here is CASSSDREYYNEQFF. The CDR3 DNA reads as TGTGCCAGTAGTTCTGACAGGGAATACTACAATGAGCAGTTCTTC.